Listed here is a single T cell receptor (beta chain). The antigen remains undetermined. The data were obtained in a study of cytomegalovirus exposure and HLA in healthy donors. Study-wide results and caveats: Rates of TCR association differed by HLA locus in a later analysis, with DRB1 highest and HLA-C lowest. The authors confirmed in vitro that three CMV-associated chains were specific for CMV antigens. The study had only CMV serostatus as immune exposure information. Cytomegalovirus association was listed for approximately 150 TCR beta chains.

The CDR3 sequence is 16 residues long. The V gene lost 1 base and the J gene lost 3 bases, with 15 bases spanning the gap. Germline CDR1 is MNHEY and CDR2 is SVGAGI. This PCR relied on a set of 60 Vbeta primers and 13 Jbeta primers. Repertoires were generated with immunoSEQ multiplex PCR, while TCRdb's copy carries only in-frame clones and drops some. The table includes fewer than 200,000 clones, 68% detected once. The sample was PBMCs. The receptor comes from a man in his forties or fifties in good health and CMV-seronegative. The gene calls are TRBV6-5 and TRBJ1-1; weak D call: TRBD1 (5 bases). CDR3 loop: CASSYWGGMVDTEAFF. As DNA, the CDR3 is TGTGCCAGCAGTTACTGGGGGGGGATGGTGGACACTGAAGCTTTCTTT.